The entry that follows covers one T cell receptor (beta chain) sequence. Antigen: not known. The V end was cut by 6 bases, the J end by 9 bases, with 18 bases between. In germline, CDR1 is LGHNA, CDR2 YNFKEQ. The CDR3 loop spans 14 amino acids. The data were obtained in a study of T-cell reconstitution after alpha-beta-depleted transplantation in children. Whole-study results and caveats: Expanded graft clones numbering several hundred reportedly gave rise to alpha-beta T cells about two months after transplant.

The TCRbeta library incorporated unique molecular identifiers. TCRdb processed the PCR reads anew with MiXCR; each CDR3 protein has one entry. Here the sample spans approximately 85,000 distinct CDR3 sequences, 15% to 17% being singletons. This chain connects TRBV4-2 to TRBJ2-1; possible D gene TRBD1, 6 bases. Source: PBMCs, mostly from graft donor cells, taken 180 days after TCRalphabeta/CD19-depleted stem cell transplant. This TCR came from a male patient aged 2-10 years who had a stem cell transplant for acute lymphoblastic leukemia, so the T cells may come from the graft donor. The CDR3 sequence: CASRIRTRGSEQFF. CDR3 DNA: TGTGCCAGCAGAATAAGAACCAGGGGTAGTGAGCAGTTCTTC.